This is a list of T cell receptor beta chains from one sample in a study of blood T cells in healthy people across ages. TCRdb used MiXCR to reprocess the 5' RACE reads, holding one entry per CDR3 protein. This sample yields about 930,000 distinct CDR3 sequences, of which 25% to 30% are seen a single time; about a tenth belongs to the top ten. The data were also submitted as part of a second study, on T cells of mothers and their children.

Sequencing was carried out using blood. The source is a woman aged 40-49 years in good health. Each CDR3 is given with its conserved first and last residue. A D gene is named only where the DNA matches it firmly. Where a row states a size, it is once, few, many or the class of an expanded clone; other rows omit it.

14	TRBV5-5	TRBD1	TRBJ1-2	many	CASSSGTGTDGYTF	TGTGCCAGCAGCTCCGGGACAGGGACGGACGGCTACACCTTC
13	TRBV9	.	TRBJ1-5	few	CASSVGGSSPQHF	TGTGCCAGCAGCGTAGGAGGTTCCTCGCCCCAGCATTTT
15	TRBV27	TRBD1	TRBJ2-1	.	CASSLGQGTYSEQFF	TGTGCCAGCAGCCTCGGACAGGGAACCTACAGTGAGCAGTTCTTC
16	TRBV3-1	.	TRBJ1-2	.	CASSRGGSTANYGYTF	TGTGCCAGCAGCCGGGGCGGCTCAACAGCTAACTATGGCTACACCTTC
16	TRBV7-9	TRBD2	TRBJ2-1	few	CASSLVSLAAQETQFF	TGTGCCAGCAGCTTAGTATCTCTAGCGGCCCAAGAGACCCAGTTCTTC
16	TRBV27	TRBD1	TRBJ2-5	few	CAGSLGPGQGGGEQYF	TGTGCCGGCAGTTTGGGTCCGGGACAGGGGGGTGGTGAGCAGTACTTC
13	TRBV2	TRBD1	TRBJ2-1	few	CASGLGQGSEQFF	TGTGCCAGCGGGCTGGGACAGGGGTCTGAGCAGTTCTTC
20	TRBV4-3	TRBD1	TRBJ1-1	.	CASSARDRGPEMRVNTEAFF	TGCGCCAGCAGCGCCCGGGACAGGGGGCCCGAAATGAGAGTGAACACTGAAGCTTTCTTT
17	TRBV6-4	TRBD2	TRBJ2-3	.	CASSDSEAGGPTDTQYF	TGTGCCAGCAGTGACTCCGAGGCGGGGGGGCCGACAGATACGCAGTATTTT
16	TRBV28	.	TRBJ2-5	.	CASSPGATTGWETQYF	TGTGCCAGCAGCCCCGGGGCTACGACAGGTTGGGAGACCCAGTACTTC
14	TRBV28	.	TRBJ2-1	.	CAIRLSDIDNEQFF	TGTGCCATCAGACTCTCGGACATAGACAATGAGCAGTTCTTC
13	TRBV29-1	.	TRBJ1-2	.	CSVEGEAGFSYTF	TGCAGCGTTGAAGGGGAAGCAGGGTTTAGCTACACCTTC
13	TRBV5-6	.	TRBJ2-6	many	CASRGRGANVLTF	TGTGCCAGCAGGGGGCGAGGGGCCAACGTCCTGACTTTC
13	TRBV2	TRBD1	TRBJ1-4	few	CASGTGVEEKLFF	TGTGCCAGCGGGACAGGGGTTGAGGAAAAACTGTTTTTT
15	TRBV25-1	.	TRBJ2-1	.	CASSEAARGGNEQFF	TGTGCCAGCAGTGAAGCAGCCAGGGGGGGTAATGAGCAGTTCTTC
15	TRBV13	TRBD1	TRBJ2-1	.	CASRLGTGKADEQFF	TGTGCCAGCCGGCTTGGGACAGGGAAGGCGGATGAGCAGTTCTTC
12	TRBV28	.	TRBJ2-7	.	CASSIQTYEQYF	TGTGCCAGCAGTATACAGACCTACGAGCAGTACTTC
15	TRBV7-3	.	TRBJ2-2	.	CASSQDKTNTGELFF	TGTGCCAGCAGCCAAGACAAGACCAACACCGGGGAGCTGTTTTTT